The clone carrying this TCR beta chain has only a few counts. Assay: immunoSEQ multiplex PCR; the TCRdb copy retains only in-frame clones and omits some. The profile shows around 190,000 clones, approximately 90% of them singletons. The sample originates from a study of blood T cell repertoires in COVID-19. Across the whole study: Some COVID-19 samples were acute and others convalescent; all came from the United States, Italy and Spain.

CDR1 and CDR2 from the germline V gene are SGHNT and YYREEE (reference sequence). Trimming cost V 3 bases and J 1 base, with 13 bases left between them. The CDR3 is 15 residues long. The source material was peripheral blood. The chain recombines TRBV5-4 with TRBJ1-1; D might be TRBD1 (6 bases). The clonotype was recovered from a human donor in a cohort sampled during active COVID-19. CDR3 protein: CASSSQGLGNTEAFF. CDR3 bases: TGTGCCAGCAGCTCTCAGGGGTTGGGGAACACTGAAGCTTTCTTT.